This T cell receptor beta chain was recovered during a study of T cell changes during pregnancy in multiple sclerosis. Using immunoSEQ multiplex PCR, the repertoire was profiled, and TCRdb retains in-frame clones only, with some absent. The table records 35,000 or so clones, around 89% of them present only once. The germline V gene encodes CDR1 SGHVS and CDR2 FQNEAQ. The CDR3 spans 18 residues. With V trimmed by 7 bases and J by 5 bases, 17 bases remained unmatched. The V gene is TRBV7-8, the J gene TRBJ2-1, with 10 bases that match TRBD2. Specimen: CD4+ T cells from peripheral blood mononuclear cells, collected in the first trimester of pregnancy. The clonotype was recovered from a female donor with multiple sclerosis, enrolled in a pregnancy study. The CDR3 sequence is CASIERGLAPAWDNEQFF. The CDR3 region has the DNA TGTGCCAGCATCGAAAGGGGACTAGCGCCGGCTTGGGACAATGAGCAGTTCTTC.